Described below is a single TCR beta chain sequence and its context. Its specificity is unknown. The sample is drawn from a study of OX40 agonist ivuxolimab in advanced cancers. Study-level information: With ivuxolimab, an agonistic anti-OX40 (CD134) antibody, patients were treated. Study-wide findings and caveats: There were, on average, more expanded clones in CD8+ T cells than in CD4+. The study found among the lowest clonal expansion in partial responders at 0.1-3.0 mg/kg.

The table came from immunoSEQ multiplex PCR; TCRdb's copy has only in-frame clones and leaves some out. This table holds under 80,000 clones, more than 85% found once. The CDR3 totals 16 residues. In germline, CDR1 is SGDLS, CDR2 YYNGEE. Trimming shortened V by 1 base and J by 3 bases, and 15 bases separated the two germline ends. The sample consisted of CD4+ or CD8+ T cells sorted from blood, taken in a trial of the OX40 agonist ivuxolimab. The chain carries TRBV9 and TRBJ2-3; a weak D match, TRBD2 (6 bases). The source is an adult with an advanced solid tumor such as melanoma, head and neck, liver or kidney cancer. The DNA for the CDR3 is TGTGCCAGCAGCGTATCCCCGCGGGGCGGAACAGATACGCAGTATTTT. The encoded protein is CASSVSPRGGTDTQYF.